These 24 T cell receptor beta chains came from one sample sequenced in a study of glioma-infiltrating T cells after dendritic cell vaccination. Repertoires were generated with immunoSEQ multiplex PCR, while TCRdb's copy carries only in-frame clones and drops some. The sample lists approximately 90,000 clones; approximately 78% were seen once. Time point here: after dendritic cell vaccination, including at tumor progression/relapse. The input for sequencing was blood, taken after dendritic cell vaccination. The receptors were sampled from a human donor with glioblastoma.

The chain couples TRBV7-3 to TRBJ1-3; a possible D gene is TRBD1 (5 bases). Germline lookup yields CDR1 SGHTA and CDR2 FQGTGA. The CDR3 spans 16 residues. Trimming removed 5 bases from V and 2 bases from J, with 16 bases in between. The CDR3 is CASSQGAYDAGNTIYF. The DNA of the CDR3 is TGTGCCAGCAGCCAAGGGGCTTACGATGCTGGAAACACCATATATTTT.

The CDR3, as DNA: TGTGCCAGCTCACTCGACCCACCCGGGGTTAGCAATCAGCCCCAGCATTTT. This codes for CASSLDPPGVSNQPQHF. V usage is TRBV18 and J usage is TRBJ1-5; no clear D. This CDR3 comprises 17 residues. In germline, CDR1 is KGHSH, CDR2 LQKENI. V was shortened by 4 bases and J by 0 bases, with 16 bases between the two germline ends.

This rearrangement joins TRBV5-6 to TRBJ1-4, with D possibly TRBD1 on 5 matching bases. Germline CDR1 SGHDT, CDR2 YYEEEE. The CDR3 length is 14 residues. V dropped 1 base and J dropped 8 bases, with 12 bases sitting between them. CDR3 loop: CASSLRQLMEKLFF. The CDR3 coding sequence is TGTGCCAGCAGCTTGCGACAGCTCATGGAAAAACTGTTTTTT.

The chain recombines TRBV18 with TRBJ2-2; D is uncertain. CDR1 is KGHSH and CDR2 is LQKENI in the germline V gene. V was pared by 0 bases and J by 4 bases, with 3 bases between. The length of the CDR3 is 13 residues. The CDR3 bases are TGTGCCAGCTCACCACCGAGCACCGGGGAGCTGTTTTTT. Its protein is CASSPPSTGELFF.

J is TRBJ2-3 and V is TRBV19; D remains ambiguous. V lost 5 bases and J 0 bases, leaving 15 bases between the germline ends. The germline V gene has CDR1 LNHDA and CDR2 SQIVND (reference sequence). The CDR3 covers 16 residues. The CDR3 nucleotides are TGTGCCAGTAGTTTAAACAGTGGATTTAGCACAGATACGCAGTATTTT. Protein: CASSLNSGFSTDTQYF. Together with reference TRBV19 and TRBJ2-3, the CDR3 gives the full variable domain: DGGITQSPKYLFRKEGQNVTLSCEQNLNHDAMYWYRQDPGQGLRLIYYSQIVNDFQKGDIAEGYSVSREKKESFPLTVTSAQKNPTAFYLCASSLNSGFSTDTQYFGPGTRLTVL.

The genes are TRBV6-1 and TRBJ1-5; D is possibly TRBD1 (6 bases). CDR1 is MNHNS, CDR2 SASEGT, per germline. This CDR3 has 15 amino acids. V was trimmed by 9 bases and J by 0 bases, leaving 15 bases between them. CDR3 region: CASHTGHHSNQPQHF. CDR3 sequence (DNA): TGTGCCAGTCATACGGGACACCATAGCAATCAGCCCCAGCATTTT.

The CDR3, as DNA: TGTGCCAGCAGCTTAGTTGCAGGGGGCGAGCAGTACTTC. Translation: CASSLVAGGEQYF. The V gene is TRBV7-6, the J gene TRBJ2-7; 7 positions agree with TRBD1. This CDR3 has 13 residues. The trim removed 1 base at V and 6 bases at J, leaving 3 bases unmatched. Germline CDR1 and CDR2: SGHVS and FNYEAQ.

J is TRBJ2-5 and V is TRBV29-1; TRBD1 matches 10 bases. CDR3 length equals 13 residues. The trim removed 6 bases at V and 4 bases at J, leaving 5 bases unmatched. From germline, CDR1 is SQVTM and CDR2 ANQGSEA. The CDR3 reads CSVRDRGRETQYF. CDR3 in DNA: TGCAGCGTCCGGGACAGGGGTCGAGAGACCCAGTACTTC.

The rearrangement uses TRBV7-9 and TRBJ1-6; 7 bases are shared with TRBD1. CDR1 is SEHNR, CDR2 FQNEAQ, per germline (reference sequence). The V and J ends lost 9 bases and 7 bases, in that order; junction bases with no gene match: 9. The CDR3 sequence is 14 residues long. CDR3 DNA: TGTGCCAGTCAAGGGGGCCTCCTCAATTCACCCCTCCACTTT. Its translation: CASQGGLLNSPLHF.

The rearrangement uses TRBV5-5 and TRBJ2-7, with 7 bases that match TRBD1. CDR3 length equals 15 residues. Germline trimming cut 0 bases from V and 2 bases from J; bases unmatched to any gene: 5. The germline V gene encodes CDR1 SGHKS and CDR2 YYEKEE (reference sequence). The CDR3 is CASSLEAGGPYEQYF. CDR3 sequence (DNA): TGTGCCAGCAGCTTGGAGGCAGGGGGTCCCTACGAGCAGTACTTC.

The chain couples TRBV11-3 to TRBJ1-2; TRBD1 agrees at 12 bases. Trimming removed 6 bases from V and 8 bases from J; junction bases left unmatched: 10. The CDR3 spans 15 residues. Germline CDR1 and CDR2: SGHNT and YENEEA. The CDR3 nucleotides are TGTGCCAGCAGAGCCGGGACAGGGGGCTCAGGGGGCTACACCTTC. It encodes CASRAGTGGSGGYTF. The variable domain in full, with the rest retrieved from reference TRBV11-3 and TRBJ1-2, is EAGVVQSPRYKIIEKKQPVAFWCNPISGHNTLYWYLQNLGQGPELLIRYENEEAVDDSQLPKDRFSAERLKGVDSTLKIQPAELGDSAVYLCASRAGTGGSGGYTFGSGTRLTVV.

The CDR3 nucleotides read TGTGCCAGCAGTTACGGAGCTCTCAATCAGCCCCAGCATTTT. It encodes CASSYGALNQPQHF. The J gene is TRBJ1-5, the V gene TRBV6-6; D ambiguous. CDR1 and CDR2 (germline): MNHNY, SVGAGI (reference sequence). CDR3 size: 14 residues. The V end was cut by 2 bases, the J end by 3 bases, with 8 bases between.

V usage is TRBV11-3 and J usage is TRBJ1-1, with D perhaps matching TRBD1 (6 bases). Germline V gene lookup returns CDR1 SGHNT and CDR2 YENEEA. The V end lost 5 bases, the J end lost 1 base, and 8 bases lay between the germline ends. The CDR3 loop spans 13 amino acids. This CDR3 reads CASSPGANTEAFF. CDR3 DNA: TGTGCCAGCAGCCCAGGGGCGAACACTGAAGCTTTCTTT. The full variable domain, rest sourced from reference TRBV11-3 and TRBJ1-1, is EAGVVQSPRYKIIEKKQPVAFWCNPISGHNTLYWYLQNLGQGPELLIRYENEEAVDDSQLPKDRFSAERLKGVDSTLKIQPAELGDSAVYLCASSPGANTEAFFGQGTRLTVV.

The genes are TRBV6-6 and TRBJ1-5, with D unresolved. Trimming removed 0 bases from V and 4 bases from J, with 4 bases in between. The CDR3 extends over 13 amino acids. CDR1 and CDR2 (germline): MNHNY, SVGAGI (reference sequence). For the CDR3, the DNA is TGTGCCAGCAGTTACTCGGCAAATCAGCCCCAGCATTTT. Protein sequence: CASSYSANQPQHF.

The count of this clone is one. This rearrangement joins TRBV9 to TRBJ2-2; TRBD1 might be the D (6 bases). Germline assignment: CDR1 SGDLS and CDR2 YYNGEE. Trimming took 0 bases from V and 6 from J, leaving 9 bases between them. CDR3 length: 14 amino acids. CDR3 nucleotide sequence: TGTGCCAGCAGCGTAGCTCAGGGGTCCGGGGAGCTGTTTTTT. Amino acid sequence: CASSVAQGSGELFF.

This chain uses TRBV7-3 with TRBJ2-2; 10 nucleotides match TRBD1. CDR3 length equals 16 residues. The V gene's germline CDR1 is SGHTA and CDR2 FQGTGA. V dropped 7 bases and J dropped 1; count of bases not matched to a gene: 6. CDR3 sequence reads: CASKDRGRENTGELFF. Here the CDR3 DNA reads TGTGCCAGCAAAGACAGGGGGCGGGAGAACACCGGGGAGCTGTTTTTT. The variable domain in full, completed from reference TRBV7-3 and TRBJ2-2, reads GAGVSQTPSNKVTEKGKYVELRCDPISGHTALYWYRQSLGQGPEFLIYFQGTGAADDSGLPNDRFFAVRPEGSVSTLKIQRTERGDSAVYLCASKDRGRENTGELFFGEGSRLTVL.

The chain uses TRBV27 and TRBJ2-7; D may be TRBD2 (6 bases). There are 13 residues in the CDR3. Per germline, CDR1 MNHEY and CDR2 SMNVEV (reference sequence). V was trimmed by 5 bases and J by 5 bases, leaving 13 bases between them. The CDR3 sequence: CASSRNGGNEQYV. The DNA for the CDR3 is TGTGCCAGCAGTCGCAACGGGGGTAACGAGCAGTACGTC.

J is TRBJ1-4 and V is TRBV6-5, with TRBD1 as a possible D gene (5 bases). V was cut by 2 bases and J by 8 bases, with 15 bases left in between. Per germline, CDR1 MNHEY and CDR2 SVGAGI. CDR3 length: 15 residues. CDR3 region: CASSYTQGGEEKLFF. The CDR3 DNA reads TGTGCCAGCAGTTACACCCAGGGAGGCGAGGAAAAACTGTTTTTT.

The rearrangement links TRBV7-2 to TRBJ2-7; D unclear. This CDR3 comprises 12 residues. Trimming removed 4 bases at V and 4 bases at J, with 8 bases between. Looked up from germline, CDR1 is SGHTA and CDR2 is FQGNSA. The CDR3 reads CASSSGLYEQYF. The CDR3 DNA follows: TGTGCCAGCAGCTCCGGGTTGTACGAGCAGTACTTC. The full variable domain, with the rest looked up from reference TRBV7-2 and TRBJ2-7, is GAGVSQSPSNKVTEKGKDVELRCDPISGHTALYWYRQSLGQGLEFLIYFQGNSAPDKSGLPSDRFSAERTGGSVSTLTIQRTQQEDSAVYLCASSSGLYEQYFGPGTRLTVT.

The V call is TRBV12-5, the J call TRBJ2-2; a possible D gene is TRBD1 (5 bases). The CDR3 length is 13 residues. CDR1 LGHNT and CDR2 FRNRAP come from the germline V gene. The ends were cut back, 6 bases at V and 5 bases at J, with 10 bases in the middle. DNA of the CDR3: TGTGCTAGTGGCCAACAGGCGACCGGGGAGCTGTTTTTT. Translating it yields CASGQQATGELFF.

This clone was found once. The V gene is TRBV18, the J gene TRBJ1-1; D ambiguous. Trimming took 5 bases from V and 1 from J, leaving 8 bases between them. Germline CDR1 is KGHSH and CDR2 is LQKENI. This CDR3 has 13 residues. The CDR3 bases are TGTGCCAGCTCAATTGAGGCGAACACTGAAGCTTTCTTT. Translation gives CASSIEANTEAFF. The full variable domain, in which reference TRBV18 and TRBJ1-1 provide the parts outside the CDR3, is NAGVMQNPRHLVRRRGQEARLRCSPMKGHSHVYWYRQLPEEGLKFMVYLQKENIIDESGMPKERFSAEFPKEGPSILRIQQVVRGDSAAYFCASSIEANTEAFFGQGTRLTVV.

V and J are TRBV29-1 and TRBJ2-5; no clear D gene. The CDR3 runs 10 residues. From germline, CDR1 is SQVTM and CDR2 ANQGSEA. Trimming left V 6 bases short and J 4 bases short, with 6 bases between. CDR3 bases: TGCAGCGTCCTACGAGAGACCCAGTACTTC. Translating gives CSVLRETQYF.

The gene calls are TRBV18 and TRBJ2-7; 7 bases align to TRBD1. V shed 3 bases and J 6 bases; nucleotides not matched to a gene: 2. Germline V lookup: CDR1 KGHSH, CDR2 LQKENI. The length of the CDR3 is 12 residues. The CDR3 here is CASSPPGGEQYV. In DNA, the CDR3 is TGTGCCAGCTCACCCCCAGGGGGCGAGCAGTACGTC.

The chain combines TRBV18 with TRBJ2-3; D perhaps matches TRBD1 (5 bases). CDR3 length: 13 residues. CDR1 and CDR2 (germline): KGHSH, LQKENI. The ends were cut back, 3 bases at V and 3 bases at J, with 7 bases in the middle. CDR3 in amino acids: CASSPSGTDTQYF. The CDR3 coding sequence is TGTGCCAGCTCACCGTCAGGGACAGATACGCAGTATTTT.